The clone carrying this T cell receptor beta chain was found many times. The germline V and J ends were trimmed by 5 bases and 0 bases, with 11 bases remaining between them. The CDR3 loop spans 14 amino acids. CDR1 and CDR2 (germline): DFQATT, SNEGSKA (reference sequence). The sample belongs to a study of human T cells and chemical hapten exposure. Noted time point: patch test 1, 2 weeks after DPC sensitization. Treatment meaning: therapeutic diphenylcyclopropenone sensitization with weekly scalp DPC. Using its own MiXCR run on the RACE reads, TCRdb lists one record per CDR3 protein. The sample lists fewer than 500,000 distinct CDR3 sequences, 4.8% occurring once.

The sequences come from whole blood, collected in connection with sensitization to the hapten diphenylcyclopropenone (DPC). This TCR was recovered from a woman aged 50 to 65 with alopecia areata. Some clones in this sample may be carry-over from other donors' samples. The chain has TRBV20-1 and TRBJ2-1; TRBD1 might be the D (6 bases). The chain's CDR3 is CSAGGGDSYNEQFF. CDR3 nucleotide sequence: TGCAGTGCTGGGGGCGGTGACTCCTACAATGAGCAGTTCTTC.